Below, 17 T cell receptor beta chains from the same sample are listed, as sequenced in a study of cytomegalovirus exposure and HLA in healthy donors (dated by TCRdb to between 2016 and 2019). Receptors were amplified or captured by the immunoSEQ multiplex PCR assay. A mixture of 60 forward primers for TCR Vbeta segments and 13 reverse primers for TCR Jbeta segments was used in the multiplex PCR. This is the immuneACCESS table as TCRdb keeps it, with only in-frame sequences that have V and J called. A part of the clones is gone; compared with another copy, unresolved V genes explain less than half, and the rest is unexplained. This sample is represented by about 43,000 clones; approximately 60% of them were singletons. The top ten clones comprise approximately 9.3% of the sample. Sample: PBMCs. The receptors here all came from a human donor in good health.

The chain is built from TRBV7-2 and TRBJ2-7; TRBD1 matches at 7 bases. The CDR3 sequence is 14 residues long. The germline V gene has CDR1 SGHTA and CDR2 FQGNSA. V trimming: 6 bases; J trimming: 2 bases; junction bases outside the gene matches: 7. CDR3 DNA: TGTGCCAGCAGTTGGTCGACAGGGCCCTACGAGCAGTACTTC. Translation gives CASSWSTGPYEQYF.

The chain is built from TRBV7-2 and TRBJ1-6; D is perhaps TRBD1 (6 bases). V was cut by 6 bases and J by 10 bases, with 16 bases left in between. Germline V gene sequence: CDR1 SGHTA, CDR2 FQGNSA. The CDR3 runs 14 residues. The CDR3 DNA reads as TGTGCCAGCAGTCCACAGGGAAGAGGATCACCCCTCCACTTT. It codes for CASSPQGRGSPLHF.

V usage is TRBV5-1 and J usage is TRBJ1-6, with D uncertain. The CDR3 has 14 amino acids. V lost 0 bases, J lost 7 bases, and 8 bases lay in between. The germline gives CDR1 SGHRS, CDR2 YFSETQ. CDR3: CASSLEGRNSPLHF. CDR3 nucleotides: TGCGCCAGCAGCTTGGAAGGGAGGAATTCACCCCTCCACTTT. Complete variable domain (other parts from reference TRBV5-1 and TRBJ1-6): KAGVTQTPRYLIKTRGQQVTLSCSPISGHRSVSWYQQTPGQGLQFLFEYFSETQRNKGNFPGRFSGRQFSNSRSEMNVSTLELGDSALYLCASSLEGRNSPLHFGNGTRLTVT.

This rearrangement joins TRBV10-1 to TRBJ1-2; D gene uncertain. The CDR3 runs to 13 residues. V was clipped by 4 bases and J by 2 bases, with 8 bases between them. Germline assignment: CDR1 WNHNN and CDR2 SYGVQD (reference sequence). The CDR3 spells CASSVGMNYGYTF. The CDR3, as DNA: TGCGCCAGCAGTGTTGGCATGAACTATGGCTACACCTTC.

This clone was found a few times. The V call is TRBV4-3, the J call TRBJ1-2; D remains unclear. CDR1 is LGHNA, CDR2 YSLEER, per germline. This CDR3 has 13 amino acids. V was cut by 4 bases and J by 1 base, with 7 bases left in between. Here the CDR3 DNA reads TGCGCCAGCAGCCTAGGAGTTAACTATGGCTACACCTTC. Its translation is CASSLGVNYGYTF.

The chain combines TRBV5-4 with TRBJ1-1, with TRBD1 as a possible D gene (6 bases). Trimming took 4 bases from V and 1 from J, leaving 14 bases between them. CDR1 is SGHNT, CDR2 YYREEE, per germline (reference sequence). CDR3 size: 15 residues. The DNA for the CDR3 is TGTGCCAGCAGCCCGGATACAGGGCGGAACACTGAAGCTTTCTTT. Its translation is CASSPDTGRNTEAFF.

This clone appeared a few times. The chain has TRBV29-1 and TRBJ1-2; a possible D gene is TRBD1 (5 bases). Germline V lookup: CDR1 SQVTM, CDR2 ANQGSEA. V lost 7 bases and J lost 7, with 16 bases in between. The CDR3 is made up of 12 amino acids. The CDR3 sequence: CSASGTEGGYTF. CDR3 DNA: TGCAGCGCCAGTGGGACGGAGGGTGGCTACACCTTC. The complete variable domain, with remaining parts taken from reference TRBV29-1 and TRBJ1-2, reads SAVISQKPSRDICQRGTSLTIQCQVDSQVTMMFWYRQQPGQSLTLIATANQGSEATYESGFVIDKFPISRPNLTFSTLTVSNMSPEDSSIYLCSASGTEGGYTFGSGTRLTVV.

The chain combines TRBV30 with TRBJ2-3; 7 bases are shared with TRBD2. Germline values: CDR1 GTSNPN, CDR2 SVGIG (reference sequence). The CDR3 sequence is 13 residues long. V was clipped by 2 bases and J by 10 bases; unmatched bases: 9. CDR3 residues: CAWSTSGGGAQYF. The CDR3 region has the DNA TGTGCCTGGAGTACAAGTGGGGGGGGTGCGCAGTATTTT. Full variable domain (outside the CDR3, taken from reference TRBV30 and TRBJ2-3): SQTIHQWPATLVQPVGSPLSLECTVEGTSNPNLYWYRQAAGRGLQLLFYSVGIGQISSEVPQNLSASRPQDRQFILSSKKLLLSDSGFYLCAWSTSGGGAQYFGPGTRLTVL.

This sequence joins TRBV2 and TRBJ2-3; 13 nucleotides agree with TRBD2. The V and J ends lost 6 bases and 5 bases, in that order; junction bases with no gene match: 5. This CDR3 comprises 15 residues. From germline, CDR1 is SNHLY and CDR2 FYNNEI. The chain's CDR3 is CASSKLAGGRDTQYF. Written as DNA, the CDR3 is TGTGCCAGCAGCAAACTAGCGGGGGGGAGAGATACGCAGTATTTT.

In nucleotides, the CDR3 is TGTGCCAGCAGTGACCCCCGGGACAGCGCCTACGAGCAGTACTTC. It is translated as CASSDPRDSAYEQYF. This chain joins TRBV6-1 and TRBJ2-7; 7 nucleotides align to TRBD1. Germline V gives CDR1 MNHNS, CDR2 SASEGT. The CDR3 runs 15 residues. J was trimmed by 2 bases and V by 3 bases; bases with no gene match: 7.

The chain is built from TRBV28 and TRBJ1-2; TRBD1 agrees at 7 bases. The germline V gene has CDR1 MDHEN and CDR2 SYDVKM. Trimming removed 7 bases from V and 2 bases from J; junction bases left unmatched: 4. This CDR3 has 13 residues. The CDR3 nucleotides read TGTGCCAGCATGACAGGGCGCAACTATGGCTACACCTTC. Translation gives CASMTGRNYGYTF.

V gene TRBV6-4 combines with J gene TRBJ2-1; TRBD2 agrees at 7 bases. The J segment lost 6 bases and the V segment lost 5 bases, leaving 4 bases of the junction unmatched. The V gene's germline CDR1 is MRHNA and CDR2 SNTAGT. The CDR3 loop spans 13 amino acids. The CDR3 nucleotides read TGTGCCAGCAGTAACCGGACTAGCAATGAGCAGTTCTTC. Amino acids: CASSNRTSNEQFF.

This clone was detected only once. The DNA for the CDR3 is TGCAGCGTTGTCAGGGGAGCCTACGAGCAGTACTTC. Its translation is CSVVRGAYEQYF. V and J are TRBV29-1 and TRBJ2-7; possible D gene TRBD1, 6 bases. The germline CDR1 and CDR2 sequences are SQVTM and ANQGSEA. This CDR3 is 12 amino acids long. Deletions cut 4 bases from V and 2 bases from J, with 9 bases between.

The chain carries TRBV4-2 and TRBJ1-6, with 8 bases lining up with TRBD1. After removal of 3 bases from V and 8 bases from J, the junction contained 6 bases not matched to a gene. Germline V gene sequence: CDR1 LGHNA, CDR2 YNFKEQ. There are 15 residues in the CDR3. CDR3 region: CASSQADRGDSPLHF. CDR3 DNA sequence: TGTGCCAGCAGCCAGGCAGACAGGGGAGATTCACCCCTCCACTTT.

This clone has a handful of counts. The rearrangement links TRBV7-6 to TRBJ1-2, with TRBD1 matching over 7 bases. The CDR3 has 14 residues. Germline V gene sequence: CDR1 SGHVS, CDR2 FNYEAQ. The V gene end was trimmed by 1 base and the J gene end by 7 bases; junction bases not matched to a gene: 6. The CDR3 loop is CASSLEVRGSGYTF. CDR3 DNA sequence: TGTGCCAGCAGCTTAGAAGTCAGGGGGTCTGGCTACACCTTC.

The V gene is TRBV28, the J gene TRBJ1-5; 7 nucleotides agree with TRBD1. Trimming removed 1 base from V and 0 bases from J; junction bases left unmatched: 15. Germline V CDR1 and CDR2: MDHEN, SYDVKM. The CDR3 sequence is 20 residues long. DNA of the CDR3: TGTGCCAGCAGTTTATCTCTAGCAAGAGGGGGCGGGAATAGCAATCAGCCCCAGCATTTT. Its protein is CASSLSLARGGGNSNQPQHF.

The CDR3 coding sequence is TGTGCCATCAGTGTGGTCGGGGAAGGCTACACCTTC. Its translation: CAISVVGEGYTF. The chain links TRBV10-3 to TRBJ1-2, with D unclear. This CDR3 is 12 amino acids long. The V end was cut by 4 bases, the J end by 8 bases, with 11 bases between. Germline V gene data show CDR1 as ENHRY and CDR2 as SYGVKD.